The source of this T cell receptor (beta chain) is a study of CD8+CD57+ T cells in acquired aplastic anemia. Whole-study context: The sorted CD4+ and CD8+ cells yielded an average approximately 3.3 ug of DNA. Notes on the study in general: Patients and controls were found to share over 25 CD8+ CDR3 sequences.

The CDR3 has 13 residues. The germline V gene has CDR1 DFQATT and CDR2 SNEGSKA (reference sequence). In regard to this clonotype: What it binds is unknown.

The template for TCR beta VDJ and CDR3 sequence profiling was genomic DNA. TCRdb re-derived calls from the reads in MiXCR, one entry per CDR3 protein. The sample consists of about 120,000 distinct CDR3 sequences, 55% to 70% of them appearing once. By flow cytometry, patients selected for sequencing had shown an expansion of CD8+CD57+ cells. The rearrangement uses TRBV20-1 and TRBJ1-2; a weak D match, TRBD1 (5 bases). Sequencing was done on a sample of sorted CD4+, CD8+, or CD8+CD57+ T cells (not recorded which) from PBMCs. The source is a human donor with aplastic anemia. CDR3 amino acids: CSTGGEGTYGYTF. The CDR3 nucleotides are TGCAGCACTGGAGGGGAGGGGACCTATGGCTACACCTTC.